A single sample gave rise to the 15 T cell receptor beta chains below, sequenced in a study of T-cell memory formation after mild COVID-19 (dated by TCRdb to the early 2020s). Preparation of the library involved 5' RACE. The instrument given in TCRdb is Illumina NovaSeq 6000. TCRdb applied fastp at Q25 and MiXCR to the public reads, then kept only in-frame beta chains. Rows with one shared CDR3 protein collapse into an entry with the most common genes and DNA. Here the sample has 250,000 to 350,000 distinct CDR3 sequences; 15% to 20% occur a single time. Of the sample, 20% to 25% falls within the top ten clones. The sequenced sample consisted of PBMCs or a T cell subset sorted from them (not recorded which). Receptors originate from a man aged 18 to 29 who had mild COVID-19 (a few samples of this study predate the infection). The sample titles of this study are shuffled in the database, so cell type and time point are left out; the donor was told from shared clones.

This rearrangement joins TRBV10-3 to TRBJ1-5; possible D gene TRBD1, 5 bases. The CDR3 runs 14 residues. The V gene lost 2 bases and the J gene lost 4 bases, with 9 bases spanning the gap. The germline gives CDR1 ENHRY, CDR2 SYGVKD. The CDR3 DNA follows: TGTGCCATCAGTGAGACAGGCGTTAATCAGCCCCAGCATTTT. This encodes CAISETGVNQPQHF.

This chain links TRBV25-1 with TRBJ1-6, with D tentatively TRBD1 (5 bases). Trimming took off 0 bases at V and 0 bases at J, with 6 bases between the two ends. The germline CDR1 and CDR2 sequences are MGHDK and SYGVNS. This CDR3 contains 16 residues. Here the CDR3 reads CASSEYRGSYNSPLHF. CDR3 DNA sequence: TGTGCCAGCAGTGAATATAGGGGCTCCTATAATTCACCCCTCCACTTT.

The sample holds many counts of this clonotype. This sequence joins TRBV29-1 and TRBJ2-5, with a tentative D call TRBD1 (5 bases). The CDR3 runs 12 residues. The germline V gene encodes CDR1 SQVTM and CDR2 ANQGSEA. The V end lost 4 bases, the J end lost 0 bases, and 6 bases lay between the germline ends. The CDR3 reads CSVGQHQETQYF. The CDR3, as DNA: TGCAGCGTTGGACAGCACCAAGAGACCCAGTACTTC.

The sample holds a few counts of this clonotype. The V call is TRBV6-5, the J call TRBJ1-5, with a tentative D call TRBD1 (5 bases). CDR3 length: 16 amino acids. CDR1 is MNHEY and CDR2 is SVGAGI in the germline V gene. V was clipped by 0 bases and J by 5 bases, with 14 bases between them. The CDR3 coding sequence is TGTGCCAGCAGTTACTCGGGGGTCGGTCCGGATCAGCCCCAGCATTTT. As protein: CASSYSGVGPDQPQHF.

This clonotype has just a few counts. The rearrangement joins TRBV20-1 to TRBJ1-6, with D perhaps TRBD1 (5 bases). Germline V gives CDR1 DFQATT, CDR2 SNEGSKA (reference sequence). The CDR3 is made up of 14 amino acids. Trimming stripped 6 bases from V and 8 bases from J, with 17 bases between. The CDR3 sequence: CSATSRGFDSPLHF. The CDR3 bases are TGCAGTGCCACGTCCCGGGGGTTCGATTCACCCCTCCACTTT.

CDR3 nucleotide sequence: TGTGCCAGCATATCGTCCGGGACAGGGAAGGTCGGGGAGCTGTTTTTT. This translates into CASISSGTGKVGELFF. The chain combines TRBV3-1 with TRBJ2-2, with TRBD1 matching over 9 bases. Germline values: CDR1 LGHDT, CDR2 YNNKEL (reference sequence). Trimming cost V 7 bases and J 7 bases; bases outside gene matches: 13. This CDR3 has 16 residues.

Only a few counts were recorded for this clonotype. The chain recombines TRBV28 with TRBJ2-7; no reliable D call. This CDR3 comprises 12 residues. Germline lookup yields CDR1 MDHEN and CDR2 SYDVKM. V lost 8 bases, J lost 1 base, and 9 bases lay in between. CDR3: CASRSFSYEQYF. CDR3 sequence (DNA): TGTGCCAGCCGAAGTTTTTCCTACGAGCAGTACTTC.

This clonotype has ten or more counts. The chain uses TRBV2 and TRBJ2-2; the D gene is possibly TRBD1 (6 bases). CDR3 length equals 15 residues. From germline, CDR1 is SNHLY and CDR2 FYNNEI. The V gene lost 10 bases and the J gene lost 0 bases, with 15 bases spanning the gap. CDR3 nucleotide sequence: TGTGCCACACTATCCGGGACAACGAACACCGGGGAGCTGTTTTTT. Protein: CATLSGTTNTGELFF.

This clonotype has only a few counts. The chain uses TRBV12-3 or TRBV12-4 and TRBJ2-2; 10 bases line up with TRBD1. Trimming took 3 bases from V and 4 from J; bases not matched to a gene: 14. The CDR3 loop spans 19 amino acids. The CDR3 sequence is CASSFPGQGVSVVTGELFF. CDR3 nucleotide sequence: TGTGCCAGCAGTTTCCCCGGACAGGGGGTTTCGGTGGTCACCGGGGAGCTGTTTTTT.

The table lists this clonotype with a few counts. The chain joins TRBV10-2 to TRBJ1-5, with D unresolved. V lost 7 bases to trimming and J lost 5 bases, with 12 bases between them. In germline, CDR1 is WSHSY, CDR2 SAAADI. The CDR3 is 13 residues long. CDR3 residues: CASTVTAYQPQHF. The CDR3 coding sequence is TGCGCCAGCACCGTAACTGCATATCAGCCCCAGCATTTT.

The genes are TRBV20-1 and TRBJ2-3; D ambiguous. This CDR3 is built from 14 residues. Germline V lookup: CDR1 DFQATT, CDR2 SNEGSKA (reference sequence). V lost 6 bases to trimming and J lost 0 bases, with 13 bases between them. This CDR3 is CSAPLVPSTDTQYF. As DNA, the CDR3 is TGCAGTGCGCCCCTAGTCCCTAGCACAGATACGCAGTATTTT.

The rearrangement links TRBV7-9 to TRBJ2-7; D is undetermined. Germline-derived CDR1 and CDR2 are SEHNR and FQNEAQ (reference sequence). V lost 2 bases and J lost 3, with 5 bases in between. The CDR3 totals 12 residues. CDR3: CASSLIDYEQYF. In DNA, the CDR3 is TGTGCCAGCAGCTTAATAGACTACGAGCAGTACTTC.

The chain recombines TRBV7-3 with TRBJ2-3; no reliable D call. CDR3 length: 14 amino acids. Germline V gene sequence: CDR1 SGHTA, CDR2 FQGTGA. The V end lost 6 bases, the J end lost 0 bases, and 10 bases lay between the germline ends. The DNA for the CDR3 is TGTGCCAGCAGATTACTAAGGAGCACAGATACGCAGTATTTT. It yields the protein CASRLLRSTDTQYF.

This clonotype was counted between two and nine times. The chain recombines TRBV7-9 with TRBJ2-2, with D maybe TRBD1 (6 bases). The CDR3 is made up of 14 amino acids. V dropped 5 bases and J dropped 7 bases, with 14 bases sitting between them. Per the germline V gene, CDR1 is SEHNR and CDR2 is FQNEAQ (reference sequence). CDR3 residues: CASSGRGSNGELFF. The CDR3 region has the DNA TGTGCCAGCAGCGGCAGGGGATCGAACGGGGAGCTGTTTTTT.

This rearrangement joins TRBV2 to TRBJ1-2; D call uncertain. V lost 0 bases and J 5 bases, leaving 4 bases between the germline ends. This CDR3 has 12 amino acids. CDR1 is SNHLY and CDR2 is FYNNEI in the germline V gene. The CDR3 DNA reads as TGTGCCAGCAGTGAAGCGGCGTATGGCTACACCTTC. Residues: CASSEAAYGYTF.